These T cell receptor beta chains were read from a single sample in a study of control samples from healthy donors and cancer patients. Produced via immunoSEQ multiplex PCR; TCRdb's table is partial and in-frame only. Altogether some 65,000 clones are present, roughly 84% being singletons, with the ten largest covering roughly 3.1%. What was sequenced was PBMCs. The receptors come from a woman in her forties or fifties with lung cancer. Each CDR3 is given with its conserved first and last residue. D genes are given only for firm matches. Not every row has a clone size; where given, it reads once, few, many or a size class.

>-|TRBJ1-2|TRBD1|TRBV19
TGTGCCAGTAGGCCGGTGGACAGGGAAATCCGTCGTGGCTACACCTTC
CASRPVDREIRRGYTF
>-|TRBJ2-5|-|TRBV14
TGTGCCAGCAGCCATTGGAACGCACGGATTGGGGAGACCCAGTACTTC
CASSHWNARIGETQYF
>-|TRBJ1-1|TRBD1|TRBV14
TGTGCCAGCAGCTGGGGACAGGGAAACACTGAAGCTTTCTTT
CASSWGQGNTEAFF
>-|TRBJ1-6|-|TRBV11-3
TGTGCCAGCAGCTCACTCCCTCCTTCACCCCTCCACTTT
CASSSLPPSPLHF
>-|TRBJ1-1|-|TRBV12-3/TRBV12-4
TGTGCCAGCACTCGGGGCAGGGTCACTGAAGCTTTCTTT
CASTRGRVTEAFF
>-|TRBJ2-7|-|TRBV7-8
TGTGCCAGCAGCGGCCGGACAGTAGCCTACGAGCAGTACTTC
CASSGRTVAYEQYF
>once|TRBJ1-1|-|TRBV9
TGTGCCAGCAGCGCCGGGTGGCAGGGAGAATGGGGGCTGAACACTGAAGCTTTCTTT
CASSAGWQGEWGLNTEAFF
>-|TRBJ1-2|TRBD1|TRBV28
TGTGCCAGCAGTACCCCCGGGACAGGGTTGGGGGAAGGCTACACCTTC
CASSTPGTGLGEGYTF
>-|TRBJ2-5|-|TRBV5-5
TGTGCCAGCAGCTTGAAAACGGGGATCCAAGAGACCCAGTACTTC
CASSLKTGIQETQYF
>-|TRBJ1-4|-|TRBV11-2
TGTGCCAGCAGCTTATCCCGGAGAGCCGCAACTAATGAAAAACTGTTTTTT
CASSLSRRAATNEKLFF
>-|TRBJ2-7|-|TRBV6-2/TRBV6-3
TGTGCCAGCAGCCCCGACAGTGGGCCCTACGAGCAGTACTTC
CASSPDSGPYEQYF
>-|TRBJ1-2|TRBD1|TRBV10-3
TGTGCCATCAGTGCGCCTGGGGGGACAGCGCTTAACTATGGCTACACCTTC
CAISAPGGTALNYGYTF
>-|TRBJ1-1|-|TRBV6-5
TGTGCCAGTTTGTTACAGTACATGAACACTGAAGCTTTCTTT
CASLLQYMNTEAFF
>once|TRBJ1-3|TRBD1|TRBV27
TGTGCCAGCAGTCCCGGGACAGGAGTAATAGCTGGAAACACCATATATTTT
CASSPGTGVIAGNTIYF
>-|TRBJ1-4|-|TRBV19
TGTGCCACCTCATACCAAGGGGGGAGTTTTAATGAAAAACTGTTTTTT
CATSYQGGSFNEKLFF
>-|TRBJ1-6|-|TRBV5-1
TGCGCCAGCAGCTTGGGGGATGGGAATTCACCCCTCCACTTT
CASSLGDGNSPLHF
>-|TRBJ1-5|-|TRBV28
TGTGCCAGCAGTTTGAGGGACTTCTATAGCAATCAGCCCCAGCATTTT
CASSLRDFYSNQPQHF
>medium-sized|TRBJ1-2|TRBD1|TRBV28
TGTGCCAGCAGTACGACAGGGGGTGACTATGGCTACACCTTC
CASSTTGGDYGYTF
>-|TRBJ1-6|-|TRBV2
TGTGCCAGCAGTGACCTTTTATCGGCGAGCTCCTATAATTCACCCCTCCACTTT
CASSDLLSASSYNSPLHF
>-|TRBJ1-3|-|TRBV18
TGTGCCAGCTCACCAGCAGGACTCTCTGGAAACACCATATATTTT
CASSPAGLSGNTIYF
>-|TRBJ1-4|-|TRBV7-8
TGTGCCAGCAGCGGACTAGCTGCAACTAATGAAAAACTGTTTTTT
CASSGLAATNEKLFF
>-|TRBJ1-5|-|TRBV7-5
TGTGCCAGAAGTTCCCAGGACAGGGACCTTAATAGCAATCAGCCCCAGCATTTT
CARSSQDRDLNSNQPQHF
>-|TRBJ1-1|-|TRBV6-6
TGTGCCAGCAGTTTATACACTGAAGCTTTCTTT
CASSLYTEAFF
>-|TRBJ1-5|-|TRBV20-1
TGCAGTGCTAGTTCCCGGACAGCTAATCAGCCCCAGCATTTT
CSASSRTANQPQHF
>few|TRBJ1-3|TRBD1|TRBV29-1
TGCAGCGTTCGGGACAGTCGGAGAGGGAACTCTGGAAACACCATATATTTT
CSVRDSRRGNSGNTIYF
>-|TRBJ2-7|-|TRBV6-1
TGTGCCAGCAGTGACGGGCTGGGCGAGCAGTACTTC
CASSDGLGEQYF
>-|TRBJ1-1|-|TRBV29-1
TGCAGCGCCGATTTGGGCACTGAAGCTTTCTTT
CSADLGTEAFF
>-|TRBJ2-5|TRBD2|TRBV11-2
TGTGCCAGCAGCTTGGGACTAGCGGGACAACAAGAGACCCAGTACTTC
CASSLGLAGQQETQYF
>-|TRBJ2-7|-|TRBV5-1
TGCGCCAGCAGCTTGGGGGGCCTGACAGGCCAATCCTACGAGCAGTACTTC
CASSLGGLTGQSYEQYF
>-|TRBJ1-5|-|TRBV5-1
TGCGCCAGCAGCTTGGCCGGCAACAATCAGCCCCAGCATTTT
CASSLAGNNQPQHF
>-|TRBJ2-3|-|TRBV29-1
TGCAGCGTTGAAGTGCGGAGGGGCGCAGATACGCAGTATTTT
CSVEVRRGADTQYF
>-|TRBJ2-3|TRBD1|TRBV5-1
TGCGCCAGCAGCTTGGGGTCGGGGACAGGGGCAGATACGCAGTATTTT
CASSLGSGTGADTQYF
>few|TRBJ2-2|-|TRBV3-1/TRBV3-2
TGTGCCAGCAGCCCCCTCACCGGGGAGCTGTTTTTT
CASSPLTGELFF
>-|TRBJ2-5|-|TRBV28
TGTGCCAGCAGTCCAGGGGGAGGAATGGAGACCCAGTACTTC
CASSPGGGMETQYF
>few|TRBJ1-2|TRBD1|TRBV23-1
TGCGCCAGCAGTCAATTTCGGGACAGGGGATGGGGCTACACCTTC
CASSQFRDRGWGYTF
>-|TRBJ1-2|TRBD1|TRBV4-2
TGTGCCAGCAGCCACCCCGGACAGGGCTTTAATAATGGCTACACCTTC
CASSHPGQGFNNGYTF
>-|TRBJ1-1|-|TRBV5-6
TGTGCCAGCAGCTTGGACAAGAACACTGAAGCTTTCTTT
CASSLDKNTEAFF
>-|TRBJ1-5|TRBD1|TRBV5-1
TGCGCCAGCAGCCCAGGGACAGGTAGTAATCAGCCCCAGCATTTT
CASSPGTGSNQPQHF
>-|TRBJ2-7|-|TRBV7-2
TGTGCCAGCAGCCTCCAGGGGTTTGGCGAGCAGTACTTC
CASSLQGFGEQYF
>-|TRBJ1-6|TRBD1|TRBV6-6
TGTGCCAGCAGGCCGACAGGGGGTAATTCACCCCTCCACTTT
CASRPTGGNSPLHF